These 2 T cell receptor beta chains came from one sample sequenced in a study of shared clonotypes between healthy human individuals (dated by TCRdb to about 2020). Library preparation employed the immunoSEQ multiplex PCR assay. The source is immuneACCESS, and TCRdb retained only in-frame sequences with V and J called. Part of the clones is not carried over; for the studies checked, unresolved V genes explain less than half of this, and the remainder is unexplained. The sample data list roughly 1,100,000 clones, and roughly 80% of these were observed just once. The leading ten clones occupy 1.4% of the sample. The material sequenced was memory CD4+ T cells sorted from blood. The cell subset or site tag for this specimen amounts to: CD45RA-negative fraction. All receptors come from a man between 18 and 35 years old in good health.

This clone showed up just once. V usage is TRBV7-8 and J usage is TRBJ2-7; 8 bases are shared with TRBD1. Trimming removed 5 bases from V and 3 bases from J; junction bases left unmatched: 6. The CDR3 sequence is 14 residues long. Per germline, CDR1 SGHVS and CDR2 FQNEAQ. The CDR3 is CASSPGTGYYEQYF. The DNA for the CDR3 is TGTGCCAGCAGCCCTGGGACAGGCTACTACGAGCAGTACTTC.

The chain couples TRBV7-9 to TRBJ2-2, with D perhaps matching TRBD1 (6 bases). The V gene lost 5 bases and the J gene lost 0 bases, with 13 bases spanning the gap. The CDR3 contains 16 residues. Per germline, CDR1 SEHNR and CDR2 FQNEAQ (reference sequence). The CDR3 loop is CASSLLTGPNTGELFF. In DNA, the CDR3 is TGTGCCAGCAGCCTCCTCACAGGGCCGAACACCGGGGAGCTGTTTTTT.